This T cell receptor (beta chain) is from a study of Ad26.COV2.S vaccination and SARS-CoV-2 variants (dated by TCRdb to the early 2020s). General notes on the study: The specificity and breadth of SARS-CoV-2-reactive T cell receptors after Ad26.COV2.S vaccination were assessed by TCRbeta repertoire sequencing. The TCR-sequenced set comprised about 32 samples: around 20 Ad26.COV2.S vaccine recipients, 5 placebo recipients and 8 SARS-CoV-2 convalescent individuals. The full study reports these points: Ad26.COV2.S recipients had higher spike-specific TCR breadth than placebo recipients (P = 0.0014). Non-spike TCR breadth was comparable between vaccine and placebo recipients, consistent with the vaccine containing only spike. Substantial breadth of spike-specific CD8+ and CD4+ T cell responses was reported after vaccination. It was noted by the authors that total T cell responses may have been underestimated by the TCR breadth and depth analyses.

The intended sense of this specimen's time point label: individuals recovered from natural SARS-CoV-2 infection. The immunoSEQ Assay was the method used to sequence TCRbeta CDR3 regions. After extraction, genomic DNA underwent amplification by bias-controlled multiplex PCR, followed by high-throughput sequencing. Per the original workflow: Collapsing and filtering of sequences were performed to quantify the absolute abundance of each unique TCRbeta CDR3 region. Usable DNA was measured by amplifying reference genes present in all nucleated cells, and TCRbeta template counts were normalized to that usable DNA to estimate T cell fraction. Repertoire TCRs were annotated as SARS-CoV-2-specific by exact matching of V gene, CDR3 amino acid sequence and J gene to a known reactive TCR set. MIRA supplied the reference SARS-CoV-2 TCR set, which was filtered for enrichment in COVID-19-positive ImmuneCODE repertoires so that public or cross-reactive TCRs were removed. Using the MIRA antigens, annotated TCRs were further analysed by specific ORF or by position within an ORF. Depth was the summed frequency of annotated unique rearrangements, while breadth was defined as annotated unique rearrangements over total unique productive rearrangements. Two-sided Wilcoxon rank-sum tests were used to compare TCR breadth between groups. Held by TCRdb, this immuneACCESS table contains in-frame sequences only and omits some clones. Under half of the omission traces to an unresolved V gene where checked; the cause of the rest is unknown. The V and J calls and clone size come from that table; D and trimming were worked out from the DNA. This sample comprises about 39,000 clones, roughly 84% of them detected only once. The biggest ten clones account for around half of the sample.

The germline V end is reduced by 1 base and the J end by 7 bases; junction bases left unmatched: 3. Counted from cysteine to phenylalanine, this CDR3 has 15 amino acids. CDR3 DNA only is kept here, 45 bases in frame from base 1. Based on the germline V gene (reference sequence), the CDR1 and CDR2 sequences are LGHDT and YNNKEL. Notes on this clone: Its antigen is currently not known. Base-call qualities are not available, and no considerably larger clone is one nucleotide away.

The source is a human donor who had recovered from COVID-19. The chain couples TRBV3-1 (or the pseudogene TRBV3-2) to TRBJ1-4; 10 nucleotides in the junction match TRBD1. Specimen: peripheral blood, collected after recovery from COVID-19. The DNA sequence is given as TGTGCCAGCAGCCAAGGAGGGACAGGGGTTGAAAAACTGTTTTTT. This is translated as CASSQGGTGVEKLFF.